This is a list of T cell receptor beta chains from one sample in a study of identical twins. TCRdb reprocessed the 5' RACE reads via MiXCR and lists one record per CDR3 protein. The sample has hundreds of thousands of distinct CDR3 sequences, less than 7% seen once. The sample comprised naive T cells sorted from blood. Receptor source: a man younger than 35 in good health. The CDR3 runs from the conserved cysteine through the conserved F or W. The order of the fields is clone size, D gene, V gene, J gene, CDR3 DNA, CDR3 protein. D genes are given only for firm matches. Clone size appears in some rows only: once, few, many, or a class for an expanded clone.

>.|.|TRBV5-1|TRBJ1-1
TGCGCCAGCAGCTTCGGACAGATAGGGGAGGCTTTCTTT
CASSFGQIGEAFF
>many|.|TRBV12-3/TRBV12-4|TRBJ1-2
TGTGCCAGCCTCACGGGCTATGGCTACACCTTC
CASLTGYGYTF
>many|TRBD1|TRBV6-5|TRBJ2-7
TGTGCCAGCAGCGTCGACAGGGACGAGCAGTACTTC
CASSVDRDEQYF
>many|TRBD1|TRBV29-1|TRBJ2-3
TGCAGCGTCCCTCAGGGGGAACTCACAGATACGCAGTATTTT
CSVPQGELTDTQYF
>few|.|TRBV7-2|TRBJ2-6
TGTGCCAGCAGCCTATTCAGGGGATCTGGGGCCAACGTCCTGACTTTC
CASSLFRGSGANVLTF
>many|TRBD1|TRBV9|TRBJ2-5
TGTGCCAGCAGCGCCCGGACAGGGGTTTTCGAGACCCAGTACTTC
CASSARTGVFETQYF
>.|.|TRBV5-1|TRBJ2-5
TGCGCCAGCAGCATGGGACCCCAAGGGACCCAGTACTTC
CASSMGPQGTQYF
>many|.|TRBV7-9|TRBJ1-2
TGTGCCAGCAGCTGGGAAAGGTTAATGGGTGGCTACACCTTC
CASSWERLMGGYTF
>many|.|TRBV7-2|TRBJ2-5
TGTGCCAGCAGCTTTAGACTAGAAGAGACCCAGTACTTC
CASSFRLEETQYF
>.|.|TRBV2|TRBJ2-1
TGTGCCAGCAGTGAAAAGCCCCCGGGCCTCAATGAGCAGTTCTTC
CASSEKPPGLNEQFF